This T cell receptor (beta chain) is drawn from a study of T cell repertoires in cytomegalovirus infection. There are 16 residues in the CDR3. Germline assignment: CDR1 SGHAT and CDR2 FQNNGV. The V and J ends lost 3 bases and 3 bases respectively, with 17 bases between them. This clonotype turned up a few times. Its antigen remains unidentified. Study observations and caveats: HLA-C-restricted, CMV-specific TCR beta clonotypes were dominant ex vivo.

Using its own MiXCR run on the reads, TCRdb lists one record per CDR3 protein. Seen here are about 530,000 distinct CDR3 sequences, around a quarter observed once, and the top ten hold about 12%. The specimen was PBMCs. The V gene is TRBV11-2, the J gene TRBJ1-1; D remains ambiguous. This clonotype originated in a human donor in good health (CMV status not recorded). Some clones in this sample may be carry-over from other donors' samples. The CDR3, as DNA: TGTGCCAGCAGCTTCTCCTCCGGGCCGAGATACACTGAAGCTTTCTTT. Its protein is CASSFSSGPRYTEAFF.